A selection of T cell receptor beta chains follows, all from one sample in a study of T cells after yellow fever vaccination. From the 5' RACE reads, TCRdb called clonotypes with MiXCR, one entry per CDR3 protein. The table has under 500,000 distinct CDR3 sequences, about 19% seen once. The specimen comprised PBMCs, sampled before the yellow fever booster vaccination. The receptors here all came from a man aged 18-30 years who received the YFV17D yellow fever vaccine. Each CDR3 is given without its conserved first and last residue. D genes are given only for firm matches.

CDR3aa: ASSLGGGAATQY; d_gene: TRBD2; v_gene: TRBV28
CDR3aa: ATSRSTGVSEAF; d_gene: TRBD1; v_gene: TRBV15
CDR3aa: ASRTGSEPQH; d_gene: TRBD1; v_gene: TRBV25-1
CDR3aa: ASSLGLAREETQY; d_gene: NA; v_gene: TRBV7-3
CDR3aa: SARIGSPEAF; d_gene: NA; v_gene: TRBV20-1
CDR3aa: SARGLRANNEQF; d_gene: NA; v_gene: TRBV20-1
CDR3aa: ASGNMGGNTIY; d_gene: NA; v_gene: TRBV12-3/TRBV12-4
CDR3aa: ASSVDRGPYGYT; d_gene: TRBD1; v_gene: TRBV7-2
CDR3aa: ASSATFGSSGGVTDTQY; d_gene: NA; v_gene: TRBV9
CDR3aa: SARWAGRRVNEQY; d_gene: NA; v_gene: TRBV20-1
CDR3aa: ASSQDRAGNNSPLH; d_gene: NA; v_gene: TRBV4-3
CDR3aa: AWSVRTYTNTEAF; d_gene: NA; v_gene: TRBV30
CDR3aa: ASSQDRGGGSYNSPLH; d_gene: NA; v_gene: TRBV4-3
CDR3aa: ASSQGLQDPKETQY; d_gene: NA; v_gene: TRBV4-3
CDR3aa: ASSPGGETEAF; d_gene: TRBD1; v_gene: TRBV28
CDR3aa: ATGLAQETQY; d_gene: NA; v_gene: TRBV10-3
CDR3aa: ASSYSVNGGPRENTEAF; d_gene: NA; v_gene: TRBV6-5
CDR3aa: ASSLSLGRSGANVLT; d_gene: NA; v_gene: TRBV7-3
CDR3aa: ASSPRYTDTQY; d_gene: NA; v_gene: TRBV12-3/TRBV12-4
CDR3aa: ASRPGQGGRGYT; d_gene: TRBD1; v_gene: TRBV28
CDR3aa: ASSSDSASTDTQY; d_gene: NA; v_gene: TRBV5-1
CDR3aa: ASSLKPARLTEAF; d_gene: NA; v_gene: TRBV7-9
CDR3aa: ASSLEGGPNTEAF; d_gene: NA; v_gene: TRBV7-2
CDR3aa: ASSLSLQGSAF; d_gene: TRBD1; v_gene: TRBV18
CDR3aa: ASSLRGIGTEAF; d_gene: NA; v_gene: TRBV12-3/TRBV12-4
CDR3aa: ASSYHRRMNTEAF; d_gene: NA; v_gene: TRBV6-6
CDR3aa: ASRRDLPGYEQY; d_gene: NA; v_gene: TRBV6-5
CDR3aa: ASRRTGENSPLH; d_gene: TRBD1; v_gene: TRBV12-3/TRBV12-4
CDR3aa: ASSRGGEDTQY; d_gene: NA; v_gene: TRBV6-5
CDR3aa: ASSPPKDTEAF; d_gene: NA; v_gene: TRBV12-3/TRBV12-4
CDR3aa: ASSLGTGNRNSPLH; d_gene: TRBD1; v_gene: TRBV11-2
CDR3aa: ASSPQQGGETQY; d_gene: NA; v_gene: TRBV18
CDR3aa: ASSSLASPGDEQF; d_gene: NA; v_gene: TRBV13
CDR3aa: SAKPGLAGNQETQY; d_gene: TRBD2; v_gene: TRBV20-1
CDR3aa: ASSSYGNQPQH; d_gene: NA; v_gene: TRBV28
CDR3aa: ASSSDTPNTGELF; d_gene: NA; v_gene: TRBV12-3/TRBV12-4
CDR3aa: ASSHGTSGGGSYNEQF; d_gene: TRBD2; v_gene: TRBV4-1
CDR3aa: ASSYASYEQY; d_gene: NA; v_gene: TRBV6-6
CDR3aa: ASSFPPQLVPPGELF; d_gene: NA; v_gene: TRBV5-5
CDR3aa: ASSQRGWNTGELF; d_gene: TRBD2; v_gene: TRBV14
CDR3aa: ASSLVGGPTEAF; d_gene: NA; v_gene: TRBV12-3/TRBV12-4
CDR3aa: ASSTRRGARTDTQY; d_gene: NA; v_gene: TRBV7-2
CDR3aa: ASSLLGNQPQH; d_gene: NA; v_gene: TRBV12-3/TRBV12-4
CDR3aa: ASSVSSA; d_gene: NA; v_gene: TRBV7-9
CDR3aa: ASKGGKTNYGYT; d_gene: TRBD1; v_gene: TRBV6-5
CDR3aa: ASSLHPGETKYNEQF; d_gene: NA; v_gene: TRBV4-1
CDR3aa: ASSYVQGRQY; d_gene: NA; v_gene: TRBV6-2/TRBV6-3
CDR3aa: ASSYTGTGGETQY; d_gene: TRBD1; v_gene: TRBV6-2/TRBV6-3
CDR3aa: ASINSGEQF; d_gene: NA; v_gene: TRBV5-5
CDR3aa: SAREWRGVVGEQY; d_gene: TRBD2; v_gene: TRBV20-1
CDR3aa: ASSLALRGNQPQH; d_gene: NA; v_gene: TRBV7-2
CDR3aa: SARDLRQGATEAF; d_gene: TRBD1; v_gene: TRBV20-1
CDR3aa: ASSPRRQGWEQF; d_gene: NA; v_gene: TRBV3-1
CDR3aa: ASSPGQGAADTQY; d_gene: TRBD1; v_gene: TRBV5-1
CDR3aa: ASSPTGQRSSYEQY; d_gene: TRBD1; v_gene: TRBV7-9